Reported below is one TCR beta chain. Its antigen is as yet unknown. This sample stems from a study of blood T cells in healthy people across ages. Study-wide results and caveats: A roughly linear fall in TCR beta diversity per million T cells was seen with increasing age.

A J-beta primer mix and a sample-barcoded 5' primer were used in a second PCR of roughly 6 to 11 cycles. TCRdb independently ran MiXCR on the 5' RACE reads; one entry per CDR3 protein. Here the sample spans about 1.6 million distinct CDR3 sequences, roughly 32% being singletons. The trim removed 5 bases at V and 6 bases at J, leaving 6 bases unmatched. CDR3 size: 14 residues. Germline V gives CDR1 SEHNR, CDR2 FQNEAQ (reference sequence). The chain recombines TRBV7-9 with TRBJ2-5; 10 bases agree with TRBD1. Sequencing was carried out using blood. This TCR derives from a woman in her twenties or thirties in good health. CDR3 DNA: TGTGCCAGCAGCCCCCGGGACAGGGGAAAGACCCAGTACTTC. Translating it yields CASSPRDRGKTQYF.